The rows below give T cell receptor beta chains drawn from one sample of a study of Ad26.COV2.S vaccination and SARS-CoV-2 variants. Sequencing was performed with immunoSEQ multiplex PCR; in TCRdb, only in-frame clones are kept and a portion is missing. The table shows hundreds of thousands of clones, with roughly 90% occurring only once. This specimen was peripheral blood, taken in a trial of Ad26.COV2.S vaccine versus placebo. These receptors originate from a person between 18 and 65 years old who received the Ad26.COV2.S COVID-19 vaccine or a placebo. The CDR3 runs from the conserved cysteine through the conserved F or W. Each record gives: D gene, J gene, clone size, CDR3 length, V gene, CDR3 DNA, CDR3 protein. D genes are given only for firm matches. The size of a clone is reported for some rows only, either as once, few or many, or as a class for expanded clones.

NA TRBJ2-1 many 16 TRBV28 TGTGCCAGCAGTTTCCCCCGGGGGGCATGGAACAATGAGCAGTTCTTC CASSFPRGAWNNEQFF
NA TRBJ2-2 once 15 TRBV4-1 TGCGCCAGCAGCCAAGATGCTCCAGCCCGCGGGGAGCTGTTTTTT CASSQDAPARGELFF
NA TRBJ1-5 NA 19 TRBV7-8 TGTGCCAGCAGCTTCCTACTTGGAGGGGTCATTGGCGGCAATCAGCCCCAGCATTTT CASSFLLGGVIGGNQPQHF
TRBD1 TRBJ2-5 once 15 TRBV19 TGTGCCAGTAGTCCACAGGGGGCGCAGAGGGAGACCCAGTACTTC CASSPQGAQRETQYF
NA TRBJ1-5 NA 15 TRBV4-2 TGTGCCAGCAGCCAAGAGGTTTCTGGGGGTCAGCCCCAGCATTTT CASSQEVSGGQPQHF
TRBD2 TRBJ2-1 NA 15 TRBV5-8 TGTGCCAGCAGCTTGGCCATATTAGCGGGGGCCCGTTGGCTCTTC CASSLAILAGARWLF
NA TRBJ1-5 NA 16 TRBV28 TGTGCCAGCAGTTTATTCCAATACTATAGCAATCAGCCCCAGCATTTT CASSLFQYYSNQPQHF
NA TRBJ1-5 NA 15 TRBV19 TGTGCCAGTAGTACCGACGCCTCGACGGTGCGGCCCCAGCATTTT CASSTDASTVRPQHF
NA TRBJ2-7 NA 13 TRBV19 TGTGCCAGTGGAGGGACAGCCATCTACGAGCAGTACTTC CASGGTAIYEQYF
NA TRBJ2-7 NA 8 TRBV14 TGTGCCAACCCATCCCAGTACTTC CANPSQYF
NA TRBJ2-3 once 15 TRBV15 TGTGCCACCAGCAGAGGTCGGGACCGCACAGATACGCAGTATTTT CATSRGRDRTDTQYF
NA TRBJ1-2 NA 13 TRBV6-5 TGTGCCAGCCGGGATCTGACCCATTATGGCTACACCTTC CASRDLTHYGYTF
TRBD2 TRBJ2-7 once 17 TRBV3-1/TRBV3-2 TGTGCCAGCAGCCAAGATCTTTTAGGGCGGGGGGCTTACGAGCAGTACTTC CASSQDLLGRGAYEQYF
TRBD1 TRBJ2-5 NA 13 TRBV9 TGTGCCAGCAGCGCCTCACAGGGGGAGACCCAGTACTTC CASSASQGETQYF
NA TRBJ2-1 NA 15 TRBV9 TGTGCCAGCAGCCTCGGCGGGAACACCTACAATGAGCAGTTCTTC CASSLGGNTYNEQFF
NA TRBJ2-1 NA 13 TRBV11-2 TGTGCCAGCAGCTTGGACCACAACAATGAGCAGTTCTTC CASSLDHNNEQFF
NA TRBJ2-6 NA 17 TRBV3-1/TRBV3-2 TGTGCCAGCAGCCAAGCTACAGCCCTCTCTGGGGCCAACGTCCTGACTTTC CASSQATALSGANVLTF